A selection of T cell receptor beta chains follows, all from one sample in a study of blood T cell repertoires in COVID-19. The table came from immunoSEQ multiplex PCR; TCRdb's copy has only in-frame clones and leaves some out. Of 120,000 or so clones listed, 85% to 90% are singletons. The sample taken for sequencing was peripheral blood. Source of these receptors: a man aged 65-85 years who had recovered from COVID-19. CDR3s include the opening cysteine and the closing phenylalanine or tryptophan. The D gene is left open where the match is weak. Only some rows state a clone size, as once, few, many or a class for expanded clones.

D	V	size	J	DNA	CDR3
TRBD2	TRBV7-8	NA	TRBJ2-1	TGTGCCAGCAGCTTAGTCGGCGCGGGAGTTCACAATGAGCAGTTCTTC	CASSLVGAGVHNEQFF
NA	TRBV6-2/TRBV6-3	once	TRBJ2-3	TGTGCCAGCAGTTACATTGCAGGAACGCAGTATTTT	CASSYIAGTQYF
TRBD1	TRBV28	NA	TRBJ1-2	TGTGCCAGCAGTTTAATTAGGACAGGGTATGGCTACACCTTC	CASSLIRTGYGYTF
TRBD1	TRBV28	NA	TRBJ1-3	TGTGCCAGCAGTTTAAAAGGGGGCGTTTACACCATATATTTT	CASSLKGGVYTIYF
NA	TRBV5-1	NA	TRBJ1-4	TGCGCCAGCAGCCTCATGGGGGGGTCGACTAATGAAAAACTGTTTTTT	CASSLMGGSTNEKLFF
TRBD1	TRBV6-1	NA	TRBJ1-2	TGTGCCAGCAGTGAATCAGGGGGTAATTACGGGAGCTACACCTTC	CASSESGGNYGSYTF
TRBD2	TRBV9	NA	TRBJ2-7	TGTGCCAGCAGCGTATCTAGCGGGAGCCGCAACGAGCAGTACTTC	CASSVSSGSRNEQYF
NA	TRBV18	NA	TRBJ2-2	TGTGCCAGCTCACCGGACAGAGACACCGGGGAGCTGTTTTTT	CASSPDRDTGELFF
NA	TRBV30	NA	TRBJ1-1	TGTGCCTGGAGTCTAAAGAGACAGACTGAAGCTTTCTTT	CAWSLKRQTEAFF
TRBD1	TRBV10-3	NA	TRBJ1-2	TGTGCCACAGGACAGGTATCCTATGGCTACACCTTC	CATGQVSYGYTF
TRBD1	TRBV6-6	NA	TRBJ1-1	TGTGCCAGCAGTTACGACCCCGGGACAGTTGCTGAAGCTTTCTTT	CASSYDPGTVAEAFF
TRBD1	TRBV2	NA	TRBJ1-2	TGTGCCAGCAGTAGACAGGGGCGAGGTGGCTACACCTTC	CASSRQGRGGYTF
NA	TRBV10-3	NA	TRBJ1-4	TGTGCCATCAGTGACTCAGGGGCAACTAATGAAAAACTGTTTTTT	CAISDSGATNEKLFF
TRBD1	TRBV6-2/TRBV6-3	once	TRBJ2-5	TGTGCCAGCAGCTGGGACAGTCAAGAGACCCAGTACTTC	CASSWDSQETQYF
TRBD1	TRBV11-1	NA	TRBJ2-7	TGTGCCAGCAGCGCTTCGGGACAGGGGGCCTACGAGCAGTACTTC	CASSASGQGAYEQYF
NA	TRBV12-3/TRBV12-4	NA	TRBJ1-1	TGTGCCAGCAGCCTTACATTGAACACTGAAGCTTTCTTT	CASSLTLNTEAFF
TRBD1	TRBV5-4	NA	TRBJ1-5	TGTGCCAGCAGCTTTAACAGGGGTCAGCCCCAGCATTTT	CASSFNRGQPQHF
NA	TRBV18	NA	TRBJ2-5	TGTGCCAGCTCACCCAGGAGGGAAGAGACCCAGTACTTC	CASSPRREETQYF
NA	TRBV14	NA	TRBJ1-2	TGTGCCAGCAGCCAAGAATTCGGGGGAATCTATGGCTACACCTTC	CASSQEFGGIYGYTF
NA	TRBV19	NA	TRBJ2-7	TGTGCCAGTAAGCGGAGTGAGGACTACGAGCAGTACTTC	CASKRSEDYEQYF
NA	TRBV25-1	once	TRBJ2-4	TGTGCCAGCAGTGAAGCTGGCCTAGCCAAAAACATTCAGTACTTC	CASSEAGLAKNIQYF
TRBD2	TRBV2	NA	TRBJ2-7	TGTGCCAGCGCCGCCCGGGGGGTTTCCGAGCAGTACTTC	CASAARGVSEQYF
NA	TRBV2	NA	TRBJ2-2	TGTGCCAGCAGTCCCGGGACTTCCTACGACAACACCGGGGAGCTGTTTTTT	CASSPGTSYDNTGELFF
NA	TRBV4-3	NA	TRBJ2-7	TGCGCCAGCAGCTCTAGCGCGACTCACAAGCAGTACTTC	CASSSSATHKQYF
TRBD1	TRBV4-1	NA	TRBJ2-7	TGCGCCAGCAGACCCTCCCGGGACAGCTACGAGCAGTACTTC	CASRPSRDSYEQYF
NA	TRBV28	NA	TRBJ1-3	TGTGGAGCAAGGACTTTCGGAAACACCATATATTTT	CGARTFGNTIYF
TRBD2	TRBV6-2/TRBV6-3	once	TRBJ2-7	TGTGCCAGCAGTAGACGGGAGGCGTACGAGCAGTACTTC	CASSRREAYEQYF
TRBD1	TRBV5-4	NA	TRBJ2-2	TGTGCCAGCAGCCAGGGACAGGGTAACACCGGGGAGCTGTTTTTT	CASSQGQGNTGELFF
TRBD1	TRBV4-3	NA	TRBJ1-1	TGCGCCAGCAGCCATAACAGGGGGCGGGTCACTGAAGCTTTCTTT	CASSHNRGRVTEAFF
TRBD2	TRBV2	NA	TRBJ2-3	TGTGCCAGCAGCTTAAGAAGCGGGGGACGGGGCACAGATACGCAGTATTTT	CASSLRSGGRGTDTQYF
NA	TRBV5-1	NA	TRBJ1-1	TGCGCCAGCAGCTTCGCAGTGAACACTGAAGCTTTCTTT	CASSFAVNTEAFF
TRBD1	TRBV7-8	NA	TRBJ2-3	TGTGCCAGCAGCCCGACGACAGGGAGCACAGATACGCAGTATTTT	CASSPTTGSTDTQYF
NA	TRBV6-6	once	TRBJ2-7	TGTGCCAGCAGTTACTCCAACGAGCAGTACTTC	CASSYSNEQYF
TRBD2	TRBV7-2	NA	TRBJ2-7	TGTGCCAGCAGTTTTAAGGGTGCGGGAGTATCCGAGCAGTACTTC	CASSFKGAGVSEQYF
NA	TRBV25-1	once	TRBJ2-7	TGTGCCAGCAGTGCCACCCCTGAGGACTCGAGGAACGAGCAGTACTTC	CASSATPEDSRNEQYF
NA	TRBV2	NA	TRBJ1-2	TGTGCCAGCAGTGCCTTCCCGGGGGTAGAGTATGGCTACACCTTC	CASSAFPGVEYGYTF
TRBD2	TRBV5-1	once	TRBJ2-3	TGCGCCAGCAGCCTGGCCCCTGGAGCGGGGGGGCTAAATACGCAGTATTTT	CASSLAPGAGGLNTQYF
TRBD2	TRBV7-3	NA	TRBJ2-1	TGTGCCAGCAGCTTAGGGGAGGGCTACTACAATGAGCAGTTCTTC	CASSLGEGYYNEQFF
NA	TRBV27	NA	TRBJ1-1	TGTGCCAGCAGTTTTAGGGGGTCTCAAGCTTTCTTT	CASSFRGSQAFF
NA	TRBV9	NA	TRBJ2-3	TGTGCCAGCGGGGGAGGCAGGGACGGGGATACGCAGTATTTT	CASGGGRDGDTQYF
NA	TRBV5-1	once	TRBJ1-1	TGCGCCAGCAGCTTGTTCGGGGACACTGAAGCTTTCTTT	CASSLFGDTEAFF